These T cell receptor beta chains were read from a single sample in a study of blood T cell repertoires in COVID-19. This table comes from immunoSEQ multiplex PCR, and its TCRdb copy is limited to in-frame clones, with some not included. Here the sample spans about 170,000 clones, under 90% being singletons. Sequenced: peripheral blood. These receptors were obtained from a woman over 75 with acute or convalescent COVID-19. Each CDR3 is given with its conserved first and last residue. The D gene is left open where the match is weak. Part of the rows lack a size; the others show once, few, many or a class for expanded clones.

abundance	v_gene	d_gene	j_gene	CDR3aa	CDR3nt
-	TRBV6-5	TRBD2	TRBJ2-7	CASGLAGAYEQYF	TGTGCCAGCGGTCTAGCGGGAGCCTACGAGCAGTACTTC
-	TRBV7-2	TRBD1	TRBJ2-7	CASSWGQGYEQYF	TGTGCCAGCAGCTGGGGACAGGGCTACGAGCAGTACTTC
-	TRBV3-1/TRBV3-2	TRBD1	TRBJ2-2	CASRLSQGAGTGELFF	TGTGCCAGCAGGCTTTCCCAGGGGGCTGGGACCGGGGAGCTGTTTTTT
once	TRBV5-6	-	TRBJ1-5	CASSSGAGLERNQPQHF	TGTGCCAGCAGCTCCGGGGCGGGGCTGGAGCGCAATCAGCCCCAGCATTTT
-	TRBV11-2	TRBD2	TRBJ2-3	CASSFSGSTDTQYF	TGTGCCAGCAGCTTTAGCGGGAGCACAGATACGCAGTATTTT
-	TRBV5-8	-	TRBJ2-7	CASSLESDEQYF	TGTGCCAGCAGCTTGGAATCGGACGAGCAGTACTTC
-	TRBV15	-	TRBJ1-4	CATRLGGDNEKLFF	TGTGCCACCCGACTGGGGGGAGATAATGAAAAACTGTTTTTT
-	TRBV19	-	TRBJ1-4	CASSIGARAVGEKLFF	TGTGCCAGTAGTATAGGGGCGAGGGCCGTCGGTGAAAAACTGTTTTTT
-	TRBV27	TRBD2	TRBJ2-1	CASSLLTSGRENNEQFF	TGTGCCAGCAGTTTATTGACTAGCGGGAGGGAAAACAATGAGCAGTTCTTC
-	TRBV7-9	-	TRBJ2-7	CASSLMADSYEQYF	TGTGCCAGCAGCTTAATGGCAGACTCCTACGAGCAGTACTTC
-	TRBV19	-	TRBJ1-3	CASSPGVGGNTIYF	TGTGCCAGTAGTCCGGGGGTTGGCGGAAACACCATATATTTT
-	TRBV28	TRBD1	TRBJ1-4	CASSPRQGAFEKLFF	TGTGCCAGCAGCCCCAGACAGGGGGCCTTCGAAAAACTGTTTTTT
-	TRBV12-5	TRBD1	TRBJ1-5	CASGLVGFGGTGVNQPQHF	TGTGCTAGTGGTTTGGTAGGGTTTGGGGGGACAGGGGTAAATCAGCCCCAGCATTTT
-	TRBV19	-	TRBJ1-3	CASIYGSGNTIYF	TGTGCCAGTATATACGGTTCTGGAAACACCATATATTTT
-	TRBV28	TRBD1	TRBJ2-1	CASVRQGAHGAGEQFF	TGTGCCAGCGTCAGACAGGGGGCGCATGGCGCGGGTGAGCAGTTCTTC
-	TRBV28	-	TRBJ2-2	CASSYPRLVNTGELFF	TGTGCCAGCAGTTACCCGAGGCTGGTGAACACCGGGGAGCTGTTTTTT
few	TRBV9	TRBD1	TRBJ1-5	CASSQTGNNQPQHF	TGTGCCAGCAGCCAGACAGGGAACAATCAGCCCCAGCATTTT
-	TRBV4-1	-	TRBJ2-7	CASSQDLERTVGRTYEQYF	TGCGCCAGCAGCCAAGATCTTGAGAGGACGGTAGGGAGGACCTACGAGCAGTACTTC
-	TRBV4-1	TRBD2	TRBJ2-3	CASSQDGEGGRADTQYF	TGCGCCAGCAGCCAAGATGGCGAGGGAGGGAGGGCAGATACGCAGTATTTT
-	TRBV4-3	TRBD1	TRBJ2-4	CASSQDLLGGRDIQYF	TGCGCCAGCAGCCAAGATCTGTTAGGGGGCAGGGACATTCAGTACTTC
-	TRBV28	-	TRBJ2-3	CASSLMGSPSTDTQYF	TGTGCCAGCAGTTTAATGGGGAGCCCTAGCACAGATACGCAGTATTTT
once	TRBV11-2	TRBD2	TRBJ2-7	CASSVGLAGSYEQYF	TGTGCCAGCAGCGTTGGACTAGCGGGCTCCTACGAGCAGTACTTC
once	TRBV29-1	-	TRBJ2-2	CSVAGGGGGELFF	TGCAGCGTTGCTGGGGGAGGAGGCGGGGAGCTGTTTTTT
-	TRBV4-2	-	TRBJ1-5	CASSQAQGHEQPQHF	TGTGCCAGCAGCCAAGCACAGGGTCACGAGCAGCCCCAGCATTTT
few	TRBV13	-	TRBJ1-2	CASSFRGGYTF	TGTGCCAGCAGCTTCAGAGGGGGCTACACCTTC
once	TRBV6-2/TRBV6-3	-	TRBJ1-2	CASSYSTPVVYTF	TGTGCCAGCAGTTACTCGACTCCGGTGGTCTACACCTTC
-	TRBV5-1	TRBD1	TRBJ1-4	CASSARQGTNEKLFF	TGCGCCAGCAGCGCAAGACAGGGGACTAATGAAAAACTGTTTTTT
-	TRBV6-5	-	TRBJ1-2	CASSYSGGDGYTF	TGTGCCAGCAGTTACTCTGGAGGGGATGGCTACACCTTC
-	TRBV12-3/TRBV12-4	-	TRBJ2-2	CATFLEGARELFF	TGTGCCACCTTCTTAGAAGGGGCGCGGGAGCTGTTTTTT
-	TRBV14	-	TRBJ2-5	CASSQVSGFGVGETQYF	TGTGCCAGCAGCCAAGTATCAGGATTCGGGGTCGGAGAGACCCAGTACTTC
-	TRBV6-2/TRBV6-3	TRBD1	TRBJ1-6	CASSHHDRGPSPLHF	TGTGCCAGCAGCCACCACGACAGGGGGCCCTCACCCCTCCACTTT
-	TRBV19	TRBD1	TRBJ2-5	CASSIRRGLEETQYF	TGTGCCAGTAGTATAAGAAGGGGGCTGGAAGAGACCCAGTACTTC
few	TRBV7-2	-	TRBJ1-1	CASSLGANTEAFF	TGTGCCAGCAGCTTGGGGGCAAACACTGAAGCTTTCTTT
-	TRBV7-9	TRBD2	TRBJ2-7	CASSPGGVGEQYF	TGTGCCAGCAGCCCCGGGGGGGTAGGCGAGCAGTACTTC
-	TRBV5-1	-	TRBJ1-3	CASSFTGGVRNTIYF	TGCGCCAGCAGCTTTACGGGAGGAGTTAGAAACACCATATATTTT
-	TRBV5-1	TRBD2	TRBJ2-3	CASSLEGRGGTDTQYF	TGCGCCAGCAGCTTGGAGGGGCGGGGGGGCACAGATACGCAGTATTTT
once	TRBV5-1	TRBD2	TRBJ2-4	CASSLPGLAGDSAKNIQYF	TGCGCCAGCAGCTTGCCCGGACTAGCGGGAGACTCAGCCAAAAACATTCAGTACTTC
-	TRBV10-3	TRBD2	TRBJ2-1	CAIRAGLAGAEQFF	TGTGCCATCAGGGCCGGACTAGCGGGAGCTGAGCAGTTCTTC
-	TRBV2	TRBD2	TRBJ2-5	CATTLGGVGTQYF	TGTGCCACGACCCTCGGGGGGGTAGGGACCCAGTACTTC
-	TRBV11-2	-	TRBJ2-1	CASSLDPGVGNEQFF	TGTGCCAGCAGCTTAGACCCCGGAGTAGGCAATGAGCAGTTCTTC
-	TRBV9	-	TRBJ1-2	CASSAAGGGNYGYTF	TGTGCCAGCAGCGCCGCGGGAGGGGGGAACTATGGCTACACCTTC
-	TRBV18	-	TRBJ1-1	CASSLRGHGNTEAFF	TGTGCCAGCTCACTCCGGGGACACGGGAACACTGAAGCTTTCTTT
-	TRBV6-4	-	TRBJ2-5	CASSPQGGETQYF	TGTGCCAGCAGTCCACAGGGCGGAGAGACCCAGTACTTC
-	TRBV7-2	TRBD2	TRBJ2-1	CASSLLGRREGRDEQFF	TGTGCCAGCAGCTTACTCGGGCGGCGGGAGGGCCGCGATGAGCAGTTCTTC
-	TRBV2	-	TRBJ1-3	CASSEGTALGNTIYF	TGTGCCAGCAGCGAAGGAACAGCCCTTGGAAACACCATATATTTT
few	TRBV19	-	TRBJ2-2	CASSPGGGTGELFF	TGTGCCAGTAGCCCGGGGGGCGGGACCGGGGAGCTGTTTTTT
-	TRBV5-8	-	TRBJ1-6	CASRFGNQGTSPLHF	TGTGCCAGCAGGTTCGGAAATCAGGGTACTTCACCCCTCCACTTT
few	TRBV6-5	-	TRBJ2-5	CASSYQRGSETQYF	TGTGCCAGCAGTTACCAACGGGGGTCGGAGACCCAGTACTTC
-	TRBV19	-	TRBJ1-5	CASSLRPGGRRNSNQPQHF	TGTGCCAGTAGCCTCAGACCGGGAGGCAGACGGAACAGCAATCAGCCCCAGCATTTT
-	TRBV19	-	TRBJ1-1	CASSIGLSSAFF	TGTGCCAGTAGTATCGGGTTGAGTTCGGCTTTCTTT
-	TRBV12-1	-	TRBJ1-6	CASSSGTGDNSPLHF	TGTGCCAGCAGCTCCGGGACAGGAGATAATTCACCCCTCCACTTT
-	TRBV7-2	TRBD2	TRBJ2-1	CASSFGGSGPGNNEQFF	TGTGCCAGCAGCTTCGGCGGGAGCGGCCCGGGAAACAATGAGCAGTTCTTC
-	TRBV9	-	TRBJ2-5	CASSVGGVETQYF	TGTGCCAGCAGCGTAGGCGGGGTAGAGACCCAGTACTTC
-	TRBV19	TRBD1	TRBJ1-2	CASSARPGQGSGYTF	TGTGCCAGTAGTGCTCGACCGGGACAGGGAAGCGGCTACACCTTC
-	TRBV3-1/TRBV3-2	TRBD1	TRBJ2-7	CASSVTGGMTYEQYF	TGTGCCAGCAGCGTTACAGGGGGGATGACCTACGAGCAGTACTTC